Listed below are T cell receptor beta chains from one sample, sequenced in a study of blood T cell repertoires in COVID-19. Sequenced by immunoSEQ multiplex PCR; TCRdb stores in-frame clones only, minus some. The sample includes under 300,000 clones, approximately 82% of them seen just once. Sequences were obtained from peripheral blood. These TCRs come from a man aged 25 to 40 who had recovered from COVID-19. The CDR3 runs from the conserved cysteine through the conserved F or W. The D gene is left open where the match is weak. Size values are once, few and many counts, or a class for expanded clones, and some rows have none.

j_call,v_call,d_call,clone_size,cdr3_nt,cdr3_aa
TRBJ1-2,TRBV7-2,TRBD1,.,TGTGCCAGCAGCTCCGGACAGGGCATGCGGGGCTACACCTTC,CASSSGQGMRGYTF
TRBJ2-1,TRBV7-9,.,.,TGTGCCAGCAGCTTACAGGGCAATGAGCAGTTCTTC,CASSLQGNEQFF
TRBJ2-3,TRBV19,TRBD2,.,TGTGCCAGTAGTATTGCCGGGGGGGCGGATACGCAGTATTTT,CASSIAGGADTQYF
TRBJ1-4,TRBV18,TRBD1,.,TGTGCCAGCTCACCACCATTGGGAACCGGGACAGGGGGCCGAGGCGAAAAACTGTTTTTT,CASSPPLGTGTGGRGEKLFF
TRBJ2-7,TRBV27,.,.,TGTGCCAGCAGCGTGGGGGCCGGCTCCTACGAGCAGTACTTC,CASSVGAGSYEQYF
TRBJ2-3,TRBV5-4,TRBD2,.,TGTGCCAGCAGTTCAATAGCGGGGTCAGATACGCAGTATTTT,CASSSIAGSDTQYF
TRBJ2-5,TRBV6-5,TRBD2,.,TGTGCCAGCATCGCGGGGCGGGGGGGACAAGAGACCCAGTACTTC,CASIAGRGGQETQYF
TRBJ1-3,TRBV5-1,.,.,TGCGCCAGTAGATTTGGGGACAACTCTGGAAACACCATATATTTT,CASRFGDNSGNTIYF
TRBJ2-7,TRBV27,TRBD2,.,TGTGCCAGCAGTTTCGGGGGGGAGGCTCTCGAGCAGTACTTC,CASSFGGEALEQYF
TRBJ2-7,TRBV3-1/TRBV3-2,.,.,TGTGCCAGCAGCCAAGGGGGGCTGGGCGAGCAGTACTTC,CASSQGGLGEQYF
TRBJ2-1,TRBV9,TRBD2,.,TGTGCCAGCAGCCCAGGGACTAGCGGGGGCTATGAGCAGTTCTTC,CASSPGTSGGYEQFF
TRBJ1-1,TRBV4-1,.,.,TGCGCCAGCAGCCAAGACCCCCACGGGGAAGCTTTCTTT,CASSQDPHGEAFF
TRBJ1-5,TRBV5-1,.,.,TGCGCCAGCAGCTTGGACGCAGGGCACAATCAGCCCCAGCATTTT,CASSLDAGHNQPQHF
TRBJ1-5,TRBV18,.,.,TGTGCCAGCGCCGCGGCTCGGAGCAATCAGCCCCAGCATTTT,CASAAARSNQPQHF
TRBJ1-5,TRBV6-1,.,few,TGTGCCAGCAGTGAAAGTGTCGGACTCTTCAATCAGCCCCAGCATTTT,CASSESVGLFNQPQHF
TRBJ1-5,TRBV6-6,TRBD1,few,TGTGCCAGCAGGCGACAGGGGGCGCGTAGCAATCAGCCCCAGCATTTT,CASRRQGARSNQPQHF
TRBJ1-2,TRBV7-3,TRBD1,.,TGTGCCAGCAGCTCCCGACAGGGGGATGGCTACACCTTC,CASSSRQGDGYTF
TRBJ2-1,TRBV28,TRBD2,.,TGTGCCAGCGGGTTACGCGGGGGCAATGAGCAGTTCTTC,CASGLRGGNEQFF
TRBJ2-2,TRBV11-2,TRBD2,.,TGTGCCAGCAGCTCCCCTAGCGGGGGGTACACCGGGGAGCTGTTTTTT,CASSSPSGGYTGELFF
TRBJ2-3,TRBV5-5,TRBD1,.,TGTGCCAGCAGACCGGGACAGCGGATTTCGGATACGCAGTATTTT,CASRPGQRISDTQYF
TRBJ2-1,TRBV19,.,.,TGTGCCAGTTACGCTAGCAGCTACAATGAGCAGTTCTTC,CASYASSYNEQFF
TRBJ1-6,TRBV9,TRBD1,.,TGTGCCAGCAGCCGAGGGACAGTAAATTCACCCCTCCACTTT,CASSRGTVNSPLHF
TRBJ1-2,TRBV27,TRBD1,.,TGTGCCAGCAGTGAGGGACAGGGATACTATGGCTACACCTTC,CASSEGQGYYGYTF
TRBJ1-5,TRBV7-8,TRBD1,.,TGTGCCAGCAGCTTACGGGCAGGGGGCAGGAGCAATCAGCCCCAGCATTTT,CASSLRAGGRSNQPQHF
TRBJ2-5,TRBV7-2,.,.,TGTGCCAGCAGCGCCAATCGGGAGACCCAGTACTTC,CASSANRETQYF
TRBJ2-7,TRBV5-1,.,.,TGCGCCAGCAGCGCAATCAGCTCCTACGAGCAGTACTTC,CASSAISSYEQYF
TRBJ1-3,TRBV6-5,TRBD1,.,TGTGCCAGCACCGGGACAGGCTCTGGAAACACCATATATTTT,CASTGTGSGNTIYF
TRBJ1-2,TRBV7-9,.,.,TGTGCCAGCAGCTCCGGGACAAGGATTAACTATGGCTACACCTTC,CASSSGTRINYGYTF
TRBJ1-6,TRBV14,TRBD1,.,TGTGCCAGCAGCCAGATGGGGGACAGGGGGCGCGGAACCTATAATTCACCCCTCCACTTT,CASSQMGDRGRGTYNSPLHF
TRBJ2-2,TRBV24-1,TRBD1,.,TGTGCCACCAGTGATACAGGGGACATGTCCGGGGAGCTGTTTTTT,CATSDTGDMSGELFF
TRBJ1-2,TRBV4-2,TRBD1,.,TGTGCCAGCAGCCGGACGGACAGGGGGAGGGGGTATGGCTACACCTTC,CASSRTDRGRGYGYTF
TRBJ1-5,TRBV21-1,.,.,TGTGCCAGCAGCAAGAGCCGCAGGTCGGATCAGCCCCAGCATTTT,CASSKSRRSDQPQHF
TRBJ2-1,TRBV4-1,TRBD2,.,TGCGCCAGCAGCCAAGATTGGGGGGGGTATGAGCAGTTCTTC,CASSQDWGGYEQFF
TRBJ1-2,TRBV3-1/TRBV3-2,.,.,TGTGCCAGCAGCCCGGGTGCATTCGGCTACACCTTC,CASSPGAFGYTF
TRBJ2-5,TRBV4-2,.,few,TGTGCCAGCAGCCCCAGTGACCAAGAGACCCAGTACTTC,CASSPSDQETQYF
TRBJ2-7,TRBV2,TRBD1,.,TGTGCCAGCAGCAGGGACAGGGGGCTTGTAAACGAGCAGTACTTC,CASSRDRGLVNEQYF
TRBJ2-1,TRBV6-5,.,.,TGTGCCAGCAGTTACTCCCGAGGTCACGAGCAGTTCTTC,CASSYSRGHEQFF
TRBJ2-1,TRBV7-8,TRBD2,once,TGTGCCAGCAGCCTTAGACTAGCGGGGGGGCATAATGAGCAGTTCTTC,CASSLRLAGGHNEQFF
TRBJ1-3,TRBV7-8,.,few,TGTGCCAGCAGCCAGCGGGGGGCAGGAAACACCATATATTTT,CASSQRGAGNTIYF
TRBJ2-3,TRBV9,.,.,TGTGCCAGCAGCTACACGGGTGCAGATACGCAGTATTTT,CASSYTGADTQYF
TRBJ1-3,TRBV11-2,.,.,TGTGCCAGCAGCTTAGATCGGGGGAGAAACACCATATATTTT,CASSLDRGRNTIYF
TRBJ2-3,TRBV9,TRBD2,.,TGTGCCAGCAGCGTAGCGGGAGCGGGGCGCACAGATACGCAGTATTTT,CASSVAGAGRTDTQYF
TRBJ1-1,TRBV4-1,.,.,TGCGCCAGCAGCCAAGTAGTTAAAGCGACAGGCCCCGCTGAAGCTTTCTTT,CASSQVVKATGPAEAFF
TRBJ1-1,TRBV3-1/TRBV3-2,TRBD1,.,TGTGCCAGCAGCTTAACAAACAGGGGCACTGAAGCTTTCTTT,CASSLTNRGTEAFF
TRBJ2-3,TRBV7-6,.,.,TGTGCCAGCAGCTTAGAAGCGACGGGGGCAGATACGCAGTATTTT,CASSLEATGADTQYF
TRBJ1-2,TRBV5-1,.,.,TGCGCCAGCAGCTTCGGGGGAGACGGCTACACCTTC,CASSFGGDGYTF
TRBJ1-1,TRBV7-8,.,.,TGTGCCAGCAGCTTTGGAGGGGTAACTGAAGCTTTCTTT,CASSFGGVTEAFF
TRBJ1-1,TRBV7-2,.,.,TGTGCCAGCAGCCTGAGTCGGGGCACTGAAGCTTTCTTT,CASSLSRGTEAFF